This T cell receptor beta chain came from a study of Graves' ophthalmopathy and Graves' hyperthyroidism. There are many counts of this clonotype. Antigen unknown. The germline V gene encodes CDR1 SNHLY and CDR2 FYNNEI. The CDR3 contains 15 residues. Losses at the gene ends were 5 bases for V and 6 bases for J; bases not matched to a gene: 10. As the template, RNA transcripts were used to amplify TCR beta CDR3 regions. An initial RT-PCR round employing HTBI primers preceded a second-round multiplex PCR. A single record per CDR3 protein comes from TCRdb applying MiXCR to the multiplex PCR reads. The sample lists roughly 700,000 distinct CDR3 sequences; around 40% were seen once. Study-level findings and limits: With about 71% sensitivity and roughly 72% specificity, the model predicted ophthalmopathy progression.

Ophthalmopathy donors were characterized by moderate-to-severe activity, CAS of at least 3, NOSPECS of at least 4, and duration under 3 months. Other autoimmune diseases, uncontrolled infections, pregnancy or lactation ruled patients out of participation. Out of around 10 ml of fresh peripheral blood, PBMCs were obtained. The rearrangement joins TRBV2 to TRBJ2-7; TRBD2 matches at 10 bases. This clonotype was obtained from an adult man with Graves' ophthalmopathy. Sequenced: peripheral blood. The CDR3 spells CASSSEAGGPGEQYF. The DNA of the CDR3 is TGTGCCAGCAGTTCCGAAGCGGGAGGGCCTGGCGAGCAGTACTTC.